A single sample is the source of the 20 T cell receptor beta chains below, sequenced in a study of OX40 agonist ivuxolimab in advanced cancers. Sequencing used immunoSEQ multiplex PCR; TCRdb keeps in-frame clones, though not all of them. The table records 11,000 to 15,000 clones, approximately 77% of them present only once. The sample here was CD4+ or CD8+ T cells sorted from blood, taken in a trial of the OX40 agonist ivuxolimab. The receptor set was obtained from an adult with an advanced solid tumor such as melanoma, head and neck, liver or kidney cancer.

This clone has a single count. In DNA form, the CDR3 reads TGTGCCTGGAGTGGGGACAGGGGCGACCAGCATTTT. Translated: CAWSGDRGDQHF. The chain recombines TRBV30 with TRBJ1-5, with 10 bases aligning to TRBD1. J lost 12 bases, V lost 1 base, and 3 bases had no gene match. Germline assignment: CDR1 GTSNPN and CDR2 SVGIG (reference sequence). This CDR3 spans 12 amino acids. Filled out from reference TRBV30 and TRBJ1-5, the complete variable domain reads SQTIHQWPATLVQPVGSPLSLECTVEGTSNPNLYWYRQAAGRGLQLLFYSVGIGQISSEVPQNLSASRPQDRQFILSSKKLLLSDSGFYLCAWSGDRGDQHFGDGTRLSIL.

The chain employs TRBV27 and TRBJ2-6; D might be TRBD1 (5 bases). The germline V gene encodes CDR1 MNHEY and CDR2 SMNVEV (reference sequence). Trimming left V 3 bases short and J 2 bases short, with 8 bases between. The CDR3 sequence is 15 residues long. The CDR3 nucleotides read TGTGCCAGCAGTTTCGACAGCACTGGGGCCAACGTCCTGACTTTC. As protein: CASSFDSTGANVLTF.

This chain joins TRBV6-5 and TRBJ1-1; D not certain. This CDR3 is built from 13 residues. Germline loops: CDR1 MNHEY, CDR2 SVGAGI. V lost 8 bases and J lost 8, with 18 bases in between. CDR3 protein: CASGEAEVREAFF. The CDR3 DNA reads TGTGCCAGCGGGGAAGCAGAAGTACGAGAAGCTTTCTTT.

J is TRBJ2-7 and V is TRBV5-6, with 8 bases aligning to TRBD1. The germline V gene encodes CDR1 SGHDT and CDR2 YYEEEE. The CDR3 covers 15 residues. V shed 0 bases, J shed 5 bases, and the junction held 7 bases outside the gene matches. The CDR3 region is CASSLGAGGTDEQYF. The CDR3 DNA reads TGTGCCAGCAGCTTGGGGGCAGGGGGCACGGACGAGCAGTACTTC.

The chain recombines TRBV28 with TRBJ1-6; D uncertain. With 4 bases removed from V and 4 bases from J, the gap between germline ends came to 20 bases. The CDR3 runs 18 residues. Germline V gene sequence: CDR1 MDHEN, CDR2 SYDVKM. This CDR3 is CASSSYLDSRKYNSPLHF. CDR3 DNA: TGTGCCAGCAGTTCGTATCTCGACTCTCGCAAGTATAATTCACCCCTCCACTTT.

This chain joins TRBV27 and TRBJ2-3; the match to TRBD2 covers 8 bases. The V and J ends lost 4 bases and 1 base, in that order; junction bases with no gene match: 4. CDR3 length equals 15 residues. The germline V gene encodes CDR1 MNHEY and CDR2 SMNVEV (reference sequence). The CDR3 protein is CASSSGLAGTDTQYF. The CDR3 nucleotides are TGTGCCAGCAGTTCCGGACTAGCTGGCACAGATACGCAGTATTTT.

The chain carries TRBV6-5 and TRBJ2-1; TRBD1 is a possible D gene (5 bases). V shed 2 bases and J shed 11 bases, with 16 bases lying between them. CDR1 is MNHEY and CDR2 is SVGAGI in the germline V gene. This CDR3 is built from 14 residues. CDR3 coding DNA: TGTGCCAGCAGTTACGGGGCCTCAGCTACCCAGCAGTTCTTC. Protein product: CASSYGASATQQFF.

This rearrangement joins TRBV11-2 to TRBJ1-1, with 12 bases aligning to TRBD1. Trimming took 4 bases from V and 0 from J; bases not matched to a gene: 3. CDR1 and CDR2 (germline): SGHAT, FQNNGV. This CDR3 has 16 residues. The CDR3 DNA reads TGTGCCAGCAGCTCCGGGACAGGGGGCTTGAACACTGAAGCTTTCTTT. Translating it yields CASSSGTGGLNTEAFF.

The chain employs TRBV14 and TRBJ2-6; TRBD1 aligns across 7 bases. With V trimmed by 4 bases and J by 2 bases, 2 bases remained unmatched. Looked up from germline, CDR1 is SGHDN and CDR2 is FVKESK. There are 15 residues in the CDR3. The CDR3 sequence is CASSPGTAGANVLTF. The CDR3 region has the DNA TGTGCCAGCAGCCCGGGGACAGCTGGGGCCAACGTCCTGACTTTC.

The CDR3 loop is CASNPGLAGRNTGELFF. The CDR3 DNA is TGTGCCAGCAATCCGGGACTAGCGGGGCGGAATACCGGGGAGCTGTTTTTT. The chain has TRBV9 and TRBJ2-2, with TRBD2 matching over 13 bases. The germline V gene has CDR1 SGDLS and CDR2 YYNGEE. The CDR3 runs 17 residues. V shed 6 bases and J 5 bases; nucleotides not matched to a gene: 10.

V is TRBV4-1 and J is TRBJ2-3; 7 bases are a match to TRBD2. The CDR3 sequence is 16 residues long. The V gene end was trimmed by 3 bases and the J gene end by 0 bases; junction bases not matched to a gene: 6. Germline V gene data show CDR1 as MGHRA and CDR2 as YSYEKL. CDR3 region: CASSQATSPSTDTQYF. CDR3 DNA: TGCGCCAGCAGCCAGGCGACTAGCCCTAGCACAGATACGCAGTATTTT.

This clone was picked up a small number of times. This chain uses TRBV13 with TRBJ2-7; 10 bases fit TRBD1. This CDR3 is built from 13 residues. V was pared by 8 bases and J by 6 bases, with 7 bases of the junction left unmatched. Germline V gene lookup returns CDR1 PRHDT and CDR2 FYEKMQ (reference sequence). As DNA, the CDR3 is TGTGCCAGCCGGACAGGGGGATCGATCGAGCAGTACTTC. Translating gives CASRTGGSIEQYF. The full variable domain, in which reference TRBV13 and TRBJ2-7 provide the parts outside the CDR3, is AAGVIQSPRHLIKEKRETATLKCYPIPRHDTVYWYQQGPGQDPQFLISFYEKMQSDKGSIPDRFSAQQFSDYHSELNMSSLELGDSALYFCASRTGGSIEQYFGPGTRLTVT.

The V gene is TRBV27, the J gene TRBJ1-2; D gene unclear. Deletions cut 2 bases from V and 4 bases from J, with 8 bases between. The CDR3 extends over 13 amino acids. Germline-derived CDR1 and CDR2 are MNHEY and SMNVEV (reference sequence). The CDR3: CASSLTASYGYTF. As DNA, the CDR3 is TGTGCCAGCAGTTTAACTGCCTCCTATGGCTACACCTTC.

In this sample, this clone is medium-sized. The rearrangement joins TRBV19 to TRBJ1-5; D gene uncertain. Trimming shortened V by 1 base and J by 2 bases, and 9 bases separated the two germline ends. This CDR3 is 15 amino acids long. Germline V gene lookup returns CDR1 LNHDA and CDR2 SQIVND (reference sequence). The CDR3 region is CASSIGEGRNQPQHF. CDR3 DNA: TGTGCCAGTAGTATAGGGGAAGGGCGCAATCAGCCCCAGCATTTT.

In regard to this clone: At one end, the junction sequence differs from germline, possibly due to a read error. CDR3 in DNA: TGTGCCAGCAGCTTAATTTTGGGACGCACAGATACGCAGTATTTT. This encodes CASSLILGRTDTQYF. The chain is built from TRBV5-1 and TRBJ2-3, with D possibly being TRBD1 or TRBD2 (5 bases each). The germline V gene has CDR1 SGHRS and CDR2 YFSETQ. The CDR3 extends over 15 amino acids. Full variable domain (rest looked up from reference TRBV5-1 and TRBJ2-3): KAGVTQTPRYLIKTRGQQVTLSCSPISGHRSVSWYQQTPGQGLQFLFEYFSETQRNKGNFPGRFSGRQFSNSRSEMNVSTLELGDSALYLCASSLILGRTDTQYFGPGTRLTVL.

The CDR3 loop is CASSQRQTASTNYGYTF. Here the CDR3 DNA reads TGTGCCAGCAGCCAACGGCAGACAGCCTCAACTAACTATGGCTACACCTTC. This chain uses TRBV4-2 with TRBJ1-2; a weak D match, TRBD1 (5 bases). The germline V and J ends were trimmed by 2 bases and 0 bases, with 16 bases remaining between them. The germline V gene encodes CDR1 LGHNA and CDR2 YNFKEQ. CDR3 length equals 17 residues.

The chain is built from TRBV19 and TRBJ2-1; 8 positions match TRBD1. CDR3 length: 15 residues. V lost 5 bases, J lost 0 bases, and 3 bases stayed unmatched. Germline V CDR1 and CDR2: LNHDA, SQIVND (reference sequence). DNA of the CDR3: TGTGCCAGTAGTTGGACAGGGAGCTCCTACAATGAGCAGTTCTTC. Translating it yields CASSWTGSSYNEQFF.

The gene calls are TRBV5-6 and TRBJ2-7; TRBD1 or TRBD2 may be the D gene (5 bases each). Germline lookup yields CDR1 SGHDT and CDR2 YYEEEE. V was trimmed by 2 bases and J by 7 bases, leaving 13 bases between them. The CDR3 loop spans 13 amino acids. The CDR3 DNA sequence: TGTGCCAGCAGCTTAAAGCCCGAGGGGGAGCAGTACTTC. Translated: CASSLKPEGEQYF.

The chain uses TRBV5-5 and TRBJ1-1; maybe TRBD1 (6 bases). Trimming left V 3 bases short and J 9 bases short, with 9 bases between. This CDR3 is built from 11 residues. Germline V gene data show CDR1 as SGHKS and CDR2 as YYEKEE (reference sequence). CDR3 loop: CASSSTGKAFF. CDR3 nucleotides: TGTGCCAGCAGCTCGACAGGAAAAGCTTTCTTT.

This clone was picked up a small number of times. The chain recombines TRBV27 with TRBJ2-1, with 10 bases fitting TRBD2. CDR3 length: 15 amino acids. Germline V gives CDR1 MNHEY, CDR2 SMNVEV (reference sequence). Losses at the gene ends were 0 bases for V and 4 bases for J; bases not matched to a gene: 0. CDR3 loop: CASSLSGLAYNEQFF. DNA of the CDR3: TGTGCCAGCAGTTTATCGGGACTAGCGTACAATGAGCAGTTCTTC.